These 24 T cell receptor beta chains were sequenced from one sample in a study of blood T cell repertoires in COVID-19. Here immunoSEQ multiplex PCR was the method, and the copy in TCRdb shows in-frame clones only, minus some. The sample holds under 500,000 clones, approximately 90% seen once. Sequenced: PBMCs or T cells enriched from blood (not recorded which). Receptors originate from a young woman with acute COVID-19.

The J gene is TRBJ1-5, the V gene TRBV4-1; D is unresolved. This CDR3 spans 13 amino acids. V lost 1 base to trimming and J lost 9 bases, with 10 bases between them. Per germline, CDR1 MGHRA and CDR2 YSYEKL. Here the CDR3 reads CASSQVLVWPQHF. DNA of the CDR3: TGCGCCAGCAGCCAAGTACTCGTGTGGCCCCAGCATTTT.

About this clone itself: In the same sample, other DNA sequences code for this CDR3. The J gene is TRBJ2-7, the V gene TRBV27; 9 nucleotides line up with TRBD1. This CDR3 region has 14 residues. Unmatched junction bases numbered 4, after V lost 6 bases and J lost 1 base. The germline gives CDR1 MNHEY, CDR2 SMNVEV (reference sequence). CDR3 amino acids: CASRPGQGSYEQYF. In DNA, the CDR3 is TGTGCCAGCAGACCGGGACAGGGATCCTACGAGCAGTACTTC.

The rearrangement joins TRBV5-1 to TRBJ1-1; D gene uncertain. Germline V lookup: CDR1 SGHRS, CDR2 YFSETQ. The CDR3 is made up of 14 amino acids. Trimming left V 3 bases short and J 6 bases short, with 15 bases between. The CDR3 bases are TGCGCCAGCAGCTCTCAGCGGACCGGTTCTGAAGCTTTCTTT. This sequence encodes CASSSQRTGSEAFF.

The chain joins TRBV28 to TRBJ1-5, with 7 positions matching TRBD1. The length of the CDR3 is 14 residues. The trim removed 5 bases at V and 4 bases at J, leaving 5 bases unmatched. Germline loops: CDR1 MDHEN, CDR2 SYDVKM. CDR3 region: CASSRGQRNQPQHF. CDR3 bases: TGTGCCAGCAGTAGGGGGCAGAGGAATCAGCCCCAGCATTTT.

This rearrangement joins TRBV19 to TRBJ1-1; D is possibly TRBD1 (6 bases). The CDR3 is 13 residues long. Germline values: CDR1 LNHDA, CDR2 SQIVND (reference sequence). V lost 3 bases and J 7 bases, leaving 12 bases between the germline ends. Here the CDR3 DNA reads TGTGCCAGTAGTATGAGGGGGACGTTTGAAGCTTTCTTT. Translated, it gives CASSMRGTFEAFF.

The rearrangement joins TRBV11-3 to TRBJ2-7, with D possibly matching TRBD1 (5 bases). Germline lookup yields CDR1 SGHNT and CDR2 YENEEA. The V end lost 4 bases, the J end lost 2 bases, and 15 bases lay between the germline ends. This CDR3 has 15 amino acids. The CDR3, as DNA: TGTGCCAGCAGCTCCCACCGAGACAGCCCCTACGAGCAGTACTTC. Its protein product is CASSSHRDSPYEQYF. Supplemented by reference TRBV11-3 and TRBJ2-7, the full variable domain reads EAGVVQSPRYKIIEKKQPVAFWCNPISGHNTLYWYLQNLGQGPELLIRYENEEAVDDSQLPKDRFSAERLKGVDSTLKIQPAELGDSAVYLCASSSHRDSPYEQYFGPGTRLTVT.

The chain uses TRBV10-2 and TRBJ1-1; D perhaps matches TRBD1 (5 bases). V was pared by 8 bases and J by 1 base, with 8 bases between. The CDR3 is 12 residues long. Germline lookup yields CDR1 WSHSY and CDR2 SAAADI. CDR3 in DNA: TGCGCCAGCGAAACAGGGAACACTGAAGCTTTCTTT. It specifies CASETGNTEAFF.

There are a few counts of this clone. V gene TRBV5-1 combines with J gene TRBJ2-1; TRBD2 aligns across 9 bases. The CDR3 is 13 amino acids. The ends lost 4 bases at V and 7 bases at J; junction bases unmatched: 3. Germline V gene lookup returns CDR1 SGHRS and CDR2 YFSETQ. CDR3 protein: CASSPLAGNEQFF. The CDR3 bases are TGCGCCAGCAGCCCTCTAGCGGGGAATGAGCAGTTCTTC.

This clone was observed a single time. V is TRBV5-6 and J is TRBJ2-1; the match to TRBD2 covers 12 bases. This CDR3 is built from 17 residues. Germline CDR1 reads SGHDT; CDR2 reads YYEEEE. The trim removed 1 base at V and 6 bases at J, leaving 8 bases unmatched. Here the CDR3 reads CASSLPLALAGGNEQFF. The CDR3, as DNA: TGTGCCAGCAGCTTGCCCTTGGCACTAGCGGGGGGCAATGAGCAGTTCTTC.

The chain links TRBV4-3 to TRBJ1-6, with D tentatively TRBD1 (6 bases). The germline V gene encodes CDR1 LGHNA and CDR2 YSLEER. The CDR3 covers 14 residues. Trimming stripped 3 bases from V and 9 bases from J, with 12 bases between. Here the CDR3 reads CASSQQGPASPLHF. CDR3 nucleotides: TGCGCCAGCAGCCAGCAGGGGCCGGCTTCACCCCTCCACTTT.

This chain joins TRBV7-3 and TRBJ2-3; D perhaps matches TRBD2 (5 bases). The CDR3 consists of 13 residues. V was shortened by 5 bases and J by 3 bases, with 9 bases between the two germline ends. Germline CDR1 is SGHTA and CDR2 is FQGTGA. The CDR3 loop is CASSPPGTDTQYF. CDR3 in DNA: TGTGCCAGCAGCCCGCCGGGAACAGATACGCAGTATTTT.

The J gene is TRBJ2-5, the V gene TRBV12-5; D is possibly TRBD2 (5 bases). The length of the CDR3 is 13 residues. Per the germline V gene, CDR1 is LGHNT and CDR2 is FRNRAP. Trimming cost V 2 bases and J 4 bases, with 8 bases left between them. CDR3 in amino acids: CASGLWESETQYF. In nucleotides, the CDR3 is TGTGCTAGTGGTTTGTGGGAGTCAGAGACCCAGTACTTC.

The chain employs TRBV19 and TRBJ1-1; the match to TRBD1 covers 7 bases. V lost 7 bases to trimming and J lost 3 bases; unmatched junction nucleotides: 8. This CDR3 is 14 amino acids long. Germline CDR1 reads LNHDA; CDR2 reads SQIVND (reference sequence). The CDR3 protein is CASTGGQKHTEAFF. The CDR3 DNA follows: TGTGCCAGTACCGGGGGACAGAAGCACACTGAAGCTTTCTTT.

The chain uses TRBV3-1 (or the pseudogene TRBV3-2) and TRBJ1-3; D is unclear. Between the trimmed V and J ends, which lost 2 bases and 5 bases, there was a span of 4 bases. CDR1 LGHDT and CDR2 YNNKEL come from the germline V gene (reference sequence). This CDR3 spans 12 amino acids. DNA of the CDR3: TGTGCCAGCAGCCAACCTCGAAACACCATATATTTT. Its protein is CASSQPRNTIYF.

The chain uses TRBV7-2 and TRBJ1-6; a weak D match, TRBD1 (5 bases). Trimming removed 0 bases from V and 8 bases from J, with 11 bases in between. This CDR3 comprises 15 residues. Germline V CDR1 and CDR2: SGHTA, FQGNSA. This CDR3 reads CASSLAQGTDSPLHF. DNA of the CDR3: TGTGCCAGCAGCTTAGCCCAGGGTACGGATTCACCCCTCCACTTT.

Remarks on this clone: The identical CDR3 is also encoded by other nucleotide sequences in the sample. This CDR3 reads CASSQEGQGNYEQYF. DNA for the CDR3: TGTGCCAGCAGCCAAGAAGGACAGGGCAACTACGAGCAGTACTTC. The rearrangement uses TRBV3-1 (or the pseudogene TRBV3-2) and TRBJ2-7, with 8 bases aligning to TRBD1. This CDR3 comprises 15 residues. Per the germline V gene, CDR1 is LGHDT and CDR2 is YNNKEL (reference sequence). V lost 0 bases, J lost 3 bases, and 4 bases stayed unmatched.

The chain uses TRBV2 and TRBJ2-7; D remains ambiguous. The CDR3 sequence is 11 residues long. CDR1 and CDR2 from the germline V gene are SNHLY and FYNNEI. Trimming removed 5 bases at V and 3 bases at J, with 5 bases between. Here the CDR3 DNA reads TGTGCCAGCAGTTTAGACTACGAGCAGTACTTC. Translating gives CASSLDYEQYF. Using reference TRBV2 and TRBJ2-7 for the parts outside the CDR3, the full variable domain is EPEVTQTPSHQVTQMGQEVILRCVPISNHLYFYWYRQILGQKVEFLVSFYNNEISEKSEIFDDQFSVERPDGSNFTLKIRSTKLEDSAMYFCASSLDYEQYFGPGTRLTVT.

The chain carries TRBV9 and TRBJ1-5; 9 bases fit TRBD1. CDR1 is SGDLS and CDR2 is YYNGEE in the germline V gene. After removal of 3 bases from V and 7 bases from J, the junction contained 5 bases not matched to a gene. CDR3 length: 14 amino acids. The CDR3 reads CASSAGTGYQPQHF. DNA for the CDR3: TGTGCCAGCAGCGCCGGGACAGGGTACCAGCCCCAGCATTTT.

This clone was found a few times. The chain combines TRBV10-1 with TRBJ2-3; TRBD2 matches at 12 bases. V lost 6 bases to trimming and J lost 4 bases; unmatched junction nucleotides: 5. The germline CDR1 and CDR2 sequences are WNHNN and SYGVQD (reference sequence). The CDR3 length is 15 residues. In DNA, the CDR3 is TGCGCCAGCAGCCGACTAGCGGGAGAGGCAGATACGCAGTATTTT. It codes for CASSRLAGEADTQYF.

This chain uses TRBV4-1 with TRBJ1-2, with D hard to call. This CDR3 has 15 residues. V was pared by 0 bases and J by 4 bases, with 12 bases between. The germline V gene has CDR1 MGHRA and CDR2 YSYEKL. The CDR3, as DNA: TGCGCCAGCAGCCAAGATCCTTACAGCAGCTATGGCTACACCTTC. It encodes CASSQDPYSSYGYTF.

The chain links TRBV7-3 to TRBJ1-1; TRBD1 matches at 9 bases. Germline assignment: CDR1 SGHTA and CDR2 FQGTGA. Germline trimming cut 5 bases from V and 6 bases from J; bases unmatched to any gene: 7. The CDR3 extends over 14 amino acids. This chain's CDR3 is CASSITGGSAEAFF. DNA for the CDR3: TGTGCCAGCAGCATTACAGGGGGCAGCGCTGAAGCTTTCTTT.

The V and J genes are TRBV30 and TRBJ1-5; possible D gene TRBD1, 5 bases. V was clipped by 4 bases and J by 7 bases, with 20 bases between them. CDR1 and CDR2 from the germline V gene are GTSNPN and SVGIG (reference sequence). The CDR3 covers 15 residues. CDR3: CAWTVGGPIRQPQHF. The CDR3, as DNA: TGTGCCTGGACGGTCGGGGGACCTATTCGGCAGCCCCAGCATTTT. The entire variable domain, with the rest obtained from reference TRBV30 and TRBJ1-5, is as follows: SQTIHQWPATLVQPVGSPLSLECTVEGTSNPNLYWYRQAAGRGLQLLFYSVGIGQISSEVPQNLSASRPQDRQFILSSKKLLLSDSGFYLCAWTVGGPIRQPQHFGDGTRLSIL.

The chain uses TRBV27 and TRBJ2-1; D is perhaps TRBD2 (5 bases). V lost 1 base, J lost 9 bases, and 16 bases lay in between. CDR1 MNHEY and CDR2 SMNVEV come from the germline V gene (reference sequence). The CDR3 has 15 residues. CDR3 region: CASSLFPLGNLEQFF. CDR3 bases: TGTGCCAGCAGTTTATTTCCGCTCGGGAATCTTGAGCAGTTCTTC.

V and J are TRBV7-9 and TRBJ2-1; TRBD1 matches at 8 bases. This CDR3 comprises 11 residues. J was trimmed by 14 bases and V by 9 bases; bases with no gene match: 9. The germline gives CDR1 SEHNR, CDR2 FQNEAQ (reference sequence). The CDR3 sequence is CARKDREMEFF. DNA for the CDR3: TGTGCCAGAAAGGACAGGGAGATGGAGTTCTTC.